This T cell receptor beta chain was sequenced in a study of blood T cell repertoires in COVID-19. The table came from immunoSEQ multiplex PCR; TCRdb's copy has only in-frame clones and leaves some out. This table holds tens of thousands of clones, over 70% found once. The CDR3 is 12 amino acids. Trimming left V 3 bases short and J 8 bases short, with 7 bases between. CDR1 and CDR2 (germline): SGHAT, FQNNGV. This receptor was taken from a human donor in a cohort sampled during active COVID-19. The sequencing input was peripheral blood. The V call is TRBV11-2, the J call TRBJ2-2; D unclear. The CDR3 loop is CASSLRSGELFF. CDR3 sequence (DNA): TGTGCCAGCAGCTTGAGATCTGGGGAGCTGTTTTTT.